This T cell receptor (beta chain) is from a study of blood T cell repertoires in COVID-19. The wider study: The samples span acute and convalescent COVID-19 from the United States, Italy and Spain. The cDNA or gDNA used as material had been derived from T cells, B-cell-depleted T cells, or PBMCs.

This clone was detected only once. Per the original data handling: Reference gene primer amplification gave estimated nucleated cell counts. Sequenced by immunoSEQ multiplex PCR; TCRdb stores in-frame clones only, minus some. The V and J calls and clone size were taken over from that table, and D and trimming were inferred from the DNA. This table has about 74,000 clones, around 86% appearing once. Germline CDR1 is KGHSH and CDR2 is LQKENI. Trimming took off 0 bases at V and 5 bases at J, with 7 bases between the two ends. This CDR3 comprises 14 residues. The sequencing input was peripheral blood. The V and J genes are TRBV18 and TRBJ2-2; perhaps TRBD2 as D (5 bases). The sequence was obtained from a woman older than 75 with active or convalescent COVID-19. This chain's CDR3 is CASSPPGRTGELFF. The CDR3 nucleotides are TGTGCCAGCTCACCACCGGGGAGAACCGGGGAGCTGTTTTTT. Full variable domain (outside the CDR3, taken from reference TRBV18 and TRBJ2-2): NAGVMQNPRHLVRRRGQEARLRCSPMKGHSHVYWYRQLPEEGLKFMVYLQKENIIDESGMPKERFSAEFPKEGPSILRIQQVVRGDSAAYFCASSPPGRTGELFFGEGSRLTVL.